Listed below are T cell receptor beta chains from one sample, sequenced in a study of T-cell memory formation after mild COVID-19. TCRdb reprocessed the 5' RACE reads with MiXCR, giving one entry per CDR3 protein. The sample yields about 440,000 distinct CDR3 sequences, 20% seen once. Sequenced material: PBMCs or a T cell subset sorted from them (not recorded which). These receptors were collected from an adult woman who had mild COVID-19 (a few samples of this study predate the infection). Cell type and time point are not known. Both conserved end residues are part of each CDR3. Each record gives: J gene, clone size, D gene, V gene, CDR3 DNA, CDR3 protein. The D gene is left open where the match is weak. Clone sizes are given selectively: once, few, many, or a class where the clone is expanded.

J: TRBJ1-1; size: NA; D: NA; V: TRBV13; DNA: TGTGCCAGCAGCCCGTCGGAACAGGGGAACACTGAAGCTTTCTTT; CDR3: CASSPSEQGNTEAFF
J: TRBJ2-1; size: NA; D: TRBD2; V: TRBV6-5; DNA: TGTGCCATCCGAGAGAATAGCGGGTCCTACAATGAGCAGTTCTTC; CDR3: CAIRENSGSYNEQFF
J: TRBJ2-1; size: NA; D: NA; V: TRBV20-1; DNA: TGCAGTGCTAGAAAACCCTCTAGCGCCCGACTCTACAATGAGCAGTTCTTC; CDR3: CSARKPSSARLYNEQFF
J: TRBJ2-5; size: few; D: NA; V: TRBV5-1; DNA: TGCGCCAGCAGCTTGGCCGTGAGGGTCTACCAAGAGACCCAGTACTTC; CDR3: CASSLAVRVYQETQYF
J: TRBJ1-2; size: NA; D: TRBD1; V: TRBV7-9; DNA: TGTGCCAGCAGCTTGGCAGGGGGAAGAGGTGGCTACACCTTC; CDR3: CASSLAGGRGGYTF
J: TRBJ2-1; size: NA; D: TRBD2; V: TRBV20-1; DNA: TGCAGTGCTAGAGATACACGGGGGGGCGTAACCTACAATGAGCAGTTCTTC; CDR3: CSARDTRGGVTYNEQFF
J: TRBJ1-6; size: NA; D: NA; V: TRBV18; DNA: TGTGCCAGTTCTGAAGGGGAATCCTATAATTCACCCCTCCACTTT; CDR3: CASSEGESYNSPLHF
J: TRBJ2-5; size: few; D: NA; V: TRBV25-1; DNA: TGTGCCAGCAGTGCCCCCGTCCTCACAGCGGGAGAGACCCAGTACTTC; CDR3: CASSAPVLTAGETQYF
J: TRBJ1-1; size: few; D: TRBD1; V: TRBV27; DNA: TGTGCCAGCACCAGGACAGGGGGGTACACTGAAGCTTTCTTT; CDR3: CASTRTGGYTEAFF
J: TRBJ2-7; size: few; D: TRBD2; V: TRBV6-2/TRBV6-3; DNA: TGTGCCAGCAGCCTCGGGGAGGGAGGCTACGAGCAGTACTTC; CDR3: CASSLGEGGYEQYF
J: TRBJ2-2; size: few; D: NA; V: TRBV5-1; DNA: TGCGCCAGCACAAAAGACGGCCAGAACACCGGGGAGCTGTTTTTT; CDR3: CASTKDGQNTGELFF
J: TRBJ1-1; size: once; D: NA; V: TRBV20-1; DNA: TGCAGTGCTAGAGATGTCCCAGGGGCGCGGACTGAAGCTTTCTTT; CDR3: CSARDVPGARTEAFF
J: TRBJ1-5; size: NA; D: NA; V: TRBV7-3; DNA: TGTGCCAGTGGTCTTTTCCGGGGGCACTATAATCAGCCCCAGCATTTT; CDR3: CASGLFRGHYNQPQHF
J: TRBJ2-3; size: NA; D: TRBD2; V: TRBV5-5; DNA: TGTGCCAGCAGCCCACGACCGGGGGAGGGCCGCACAGATACGCAGTATTTT; CDR3: CASSPRPGEGRTDTQYF
J: TRBJ2-7; size: NA; D: NA; V: TRBV3-1; DNA: TGTGCCAGCAGCCAAGATATAGGCGGGCAGTACTTC; CDR3: CASSQDIGGQYF
J: TRBJ1-5; size: NA; D: NA; V: TRBV21-1; DNA: TGTGCCAGCAGCAAAGCAATTAGGGGACAGACCAATCAGCCCCAGCATTTT; CDR3: CASSKAIRGQTNQPQHF
J: TRBJ1-2; size: NA; D: NA; V: TRBV5-1; DNA: TGCGCCAGCAGCTCGAGCGGGACGGATCAGGTATATGGCTACACCTTC; CDR3: CASSSSGTDQVYGYTF
J: TRBJ2-3; size: many; D: TRBD2; V: TRBV7-6; DNA: TGTGCCAGCAGCTTCCCCGCTAGCGGAATTAGCACAGATACGCAGTATTTT; CDR3: CASSFPASGISTDTQYF
J: TRBJ2-7; size: few; D: TRBD2; V: TRBV14; DNA: TGTGCCAGCAGTTACACTAGCGGGAGCGGCGAGCAGTACTTC; CDR3: CASSYTSGSGEQYF
J: TRBJ1-2; size: NA; D: NA; V: TRBV11-2; DNA: TGTGCCAGCAGCCCCAAATCGGGCTATGGCTACACCTTC; CDR3: CASSPKSGYGYTF
J: TRBJ2-5; size: NA; D: NA; V: TRBV7-8; DNA: TGTGCCAGCAGCCCCCCCTTTGAGACCCAGTACTTC; CDR3: CASSPPFETQYF
J: TRBJ1-1; size: NA; D: NA; V: TRBV20-1; DNA: TGCAGTCCTCTATCCAGGGGGAACACTGAAGCTTTCTTT; CDR3: CSPLSRGNTEAFF
J: TRBJ1-2; size: few; D: NA; V: TRBV5-1; DNA: TGCGCCAGCGGGCGGGAGAACTATGGCTACACCTTC; CDR3: CASGRENYGYTF
J: TRBJ2-3; size: NA; D: NA; V: TRBV5-1; DNA: TGCGCCAGCAGCTTCGGCGGCAAAACTAGCACAGATACGCAGTATTTT; CDR3: CASSFGGKTSTDTQYF
J: TRBJ1-5; size: few; D: NA; V: TRBV5-1; DNA: TGCGCCAGCACCAAAGACGGCGACAATCAGCCCCAGCATTTT; CDR3: CASTKDGDNQPQHF
J: TRBJ2-1; size: NA; D: TRBD2; V: TRBV24-1; DNA: TGTGCCACCAGTGATCCCCTAAGCGGGGGGAAGCATGAGCAGTTCTTC; CDR3: CATSDPLSGGKHEQFF
J: TRBJ1-1; size: NA; D: NA; V: TRBV30; DNA: TGTGCCTGGAGCCGCATGGGCCTCGGGGACACTGAAGCTTTCTTT; CDR3: CAWSRMGLGDTEAFF
J: TRBJ2-5; size: NA; D: NA; V: TRBV12-3/TRBV12-4; DNA: TGTGCCAGCAGTCATCTCGGTATCCAAGAGACCCAGTACTTC; CDR3: CASSHLGIQETQYF
J: TRBJ1-3; size: NA; D: NA; V: TRBV6-2/TRBV6-3; DNA: TGTGCCAGCAGTCGCCCACGGAGATTCATGGCTTCTGGAAACACCATATATTTT; CDR3: CASSRPRRFMASGNTIYF
J: TRBJ1-1; size: few; D: NA; V: TRBV6-2/TRBV6-3; DNA: TGTGCCAGCAGCCCCTGGCAGGGGAGGACTGAAGCTTTCTTT; CDR3: CASSPWQGRTEAFF
J: TRBJ1-5; size: many; D: NA; V: TRBV2; DNA: TGTGCCAGCAGCGGTCTTGGGATTAGCAATCAGCCCCAGCATTTT; CDR3: CASSGLGISNQPQHF
J: TRBJ2-3; size: few; D: TRBD1; V: TRBV7-9; DNA: TGTGCCAGCCAAAGACAGGGAAGAGATACGCAGTATTTT; CDR3: CASQRQGRDTQYF
J: TRBJ1-5; size: few; D: NA; V: TRBV25-1; DNA: TGTGCCAGCAGTGGGAATGGGGGGGATAGCAATCAGCCCCAGCATTTT; CDR3: CASSGNGGDSNQPQHF
J: TRBJ1-2; size: NA; D: NA; V: TRBV12-3/TRBV12-4; DNA: TGTGCCAGCAGTCGCCTCGCGGAATTCGGGGGCTATGGCTACACCTTC; CDR3: CASSRLAEFGGYGYTF
J: TRBJ2-7; size: NA; D: TRBD1; V: TRBV2; DNA: TGTGCCAGCAGGGACCGGACAGGGAGGTCCTACGAGCAGTACTTC; CDR3: CASRDRTGRSYEQYF
J: TRBJ1-6; size: few; D: NA; V: TRBV12-3/TRBV12-4; DNA: TGTGCCAGCAGTCGCGGGGGCCTTAATTCACCCCTCCACTTT; CDR3: CASSRGGLNSPLHF
J: TRBJ2-1; size: NA; D: NA; V: TRBV7-2; DNA: TGTGCCAGCAGCTTTATGCAGGACCAGCAGTTCTTC; CDR3: CASSFMQDQQFF
J: TRBJ1-2; size: few; D: NA; V: TRBV15; DNA: TGTGCCACCAGCAGACAGGTACTTAACTATGGCTACACCTTC; CDR3: CATSRQVLNYGYTF
J: TRBJ1-1; size: few; D: NA; V: TRBV5-1; DNA: TGCGCCAGCAGCCAAGGTGAGGCCGGTGAAGCTTTCTTT; CDR3: CASSQGEAGEAFF
J: TRBJ2-1; size: few; D: TRBD2; V: TRBV7-9; DNA: TGTGCCAGCAGCATAGCGGGAGGGCCTGACAATGAGCAGTTCTTC; CDR3: CASSIAGGPDNEQFF
J: TRBJ2-2; size: few; D: NA; V: TRBV7-9; DNA: TGTGCCCAACGTCCCACCGGGGAGCTGTTTTTT; CDR3: CAQRPTGELFF
J: TRBJ1-1; size: many; D: NA; V: TRBV12-3/TRBV12-4; DNA: TGTGCCAGCAGGTTTGGGACCGCGCGAGCTTTCTTT; CDR3: CASRFGTARAFF
J: TRBJ1-5; size: few; D: TRBD1; V: TRBV10-3; DNA: TGTGCCATCAGTTCGACAGGGCGCCGGGGGAGCAATCAGCCCCAGCATTTT; CDR3: CAISSTGRRGSNQPQHF
J: TRBJ2-7; size: few; D: NA; V: TRBV12-3/TRBV12-4; DNA: TGTGCCAGCAGTTTACACGGGATGTCCTACGAGCAGTACTTC; CDR3: CASSLHGMSYEQYF
J: TRBJ2-3; size: few; D: NA; V: TRBV30; DNA: TGTGCCTGGAGTGTGAGCGCGAGGGGGGATACGCAGTATTTT; CDR3: CAWSVSARGDTQYF
J: TRBJ2-5; size: few; D: NA; V: TRBV7-2; DNA: TGTGCCAGCAGCTTAGGGCTCAGAACGGAGACCCAGTACTTC; CDR3: CASSLGLRTETQYF
J: TRBJ2-2; size: few; D: TRBD1; V: TRBV12-3/TRBV12-4; DNA: TGTGCCAGCAGTCGGACAGGGGAAGCCGGGGAGCTGTTTTTT; CDR3: CASSRTGEAGELFF
J: TRBJ1-6; size: NA; D: NA; V: TRBV29-1; DNA: TGCAGCGTCCTAACAGTCGGCGGTTCACCCCTCCACTTT; CDR3: CSVLTVGGSPLHF
J: TRBJ2-3; size: NA; D: NA; V: TRBV15; DNA: TGTGCCACCAGCTTGGGGGCAGGGTATGGTACAGATACGCAGTATTTT; CDR3: CATSLGAGYGTDTQYF
J: TRBJ2-7; size: NA; D: NA; V: TRBV7-9; DNA: TGTGCCAGCTCCCCTCTGGGGGGCCCGGACGAGCAGTACTTC; CDR3: CASSPLGGPDEQYF